Following are 18 T cell receptor beta chains from one sample sequenced in a study of T cells in Graves' hyperthyroidism and ophthalmopathy. What was amplified from RNA transcripts were TCR beta CDR3 regions. When the TCR CDR3 underwent first-round RT-PCR, the HTBI primer set was used. TCRdb re-analysed the multiplex PCR reads in MiXCR, keeping a single row per CDR3 protein. The top ten clones hold just under 8.5% of a sample with approximately 590,000 distinct CDR3 sequences, 46% of them seen once. What was sequenced was peripheral blood or thyroid tissue (not recorded which). The receptors here all came from a woman between 18 and 30 years old with Graves' hyperthyroidism.

The chain is built from TRBV20-1 and TRBJ2-2; D is perhaps TRBD2 (5 bases). Per the germline V gene, CDR1 is DFQATT and CDR2 is SNEGSKA (reference sequence). V was clipped by 1 base and J by 5 bases, with 11 bases between them. The length of the CDR3 is 14 residues. The CDR3 here is CSARAGMETGELFF. Written as DNA, the CDR3 is TGCAGTGCTAGAGCGGGAATGGAGACCGGGGAGCTGTTTTTT.

CDR3 residues: CASSPGQGNQETQYF. CDR3 in DNA: TGTGCCAGCTCACCGGGACAGGGGAATCAAGAGACCCAGTACTTC. The rearrangement uses TRBV2 and TRBJ2-5; 10 positions agree with TRBD1. Germline V gene data show CDR1 as SNHLY and CDR2 as FYNNEI. This CDR3 is 15 amino acids long. The V segment lost 8 bases and the J segment 2 bases; nucleotides outside the gene matches: 8.

The rearrangement links TRBV7-3 to TRBJ2-5; D possibly corresponds to TRBD1 (5 bases). CDR3 length equals 15 residues. Germline assignment: CDR1 SGHTA and CDR2 FQGTGA. V was trimmed by 6 bases and J by 3 bases, leaving 17 bases between them. The CDR3, as DNA: TGTGCCAGCAGTTTTGAGACAGATTTTGAAGAGACCCAGTACTTC. Encoded protein: CASSFETDFEETQYF.

This clonotype has just one count. The chain recombines TRBV6-4 with TRBJ1-4; D is possibly TRBD1 (5 bases). CDR3 length: 16 amino acids. Germline CDR1 is MRHNA and CDR2 is SNTAGT. The V gene lost 2 bases and the J gene lost 6 bases, with 16 bases spanning the gap. The CDR3 DNA sequence: TGTGCCAGCAGTGACCCCCGGACAACCTGGGATGAAAAACTGTTTTTT. Translation: CASSDPRTTWDEKLFF.

The V call is TRBV25-1, the J call TRBJ1-1, with D possibly being TRBD1 (5 bases). V was cut by 5 bases and J by 2 bases, with 15 bases left in between. Germline V gene sequence: CDR1 MGHDK, CDR2 SYGVNS. The CDR3 is 15 amino acids. The CDR3 DNA reads as TGTGCCAGCAGTTCCGGGGGAGGGACCAACACTGAAGCTTTCTTT. Amino acids: CASSSGGGTNTEAFF.

The genes are TRBV19 and TRBJ2-7; the match to TRBD1 covers 9 bases. Germline CDR1 reads LNHDA; CDR2 reads SQIVND (reference sequence). The CDR3 is 15 residues long. Losses at the gene ends were 4 bases for V and 4 bases for J; bases not matched to a gene: 8. As DNA, the CDR3 is TGTGCCAGTAGTAAGCCGGGACAGGGAGGTTACGAGCAGTACTTC. It codes for CASSKPGQGGYEQYF.

Note on this clonotype: This may be a read error, as it is one base from a much larger clone. J is TRBJ1-1 and V is TRBV7-9, with D hard to call. This CDR3 has 15 residues. CDR1 is SEHNR and CDR2 is FQNEAQ in the germline V gene (reference sequence). As DNA, the CDR3 is TGTGCCAGCAGGTTAGTTGTGGGGTCGGGCACTGAAGCTTTCTTT. This sequence encodes CASRLVVGSGTEAFF. The full variable domain, in which reference TRBV7-9 and TRBJ1-1 provide the parts outside the CDR3, is DTGVSQNPRHKITKRGQNVTFRCDPISEHNRLYWYRQTLGQGPEFLTYFQNEAQLEKSRLLSDRFSAERPKGSFSTLEIQRTEQGDSAMYLCASRLVVGSGTEAFFGQGTRLTVV.

The chain combines TRBV7-6 with TRBJ1-2; TRBD1 matches at 7 bases. This CDR3 comprises 15 residues. The germline V gene encodes CDR1 SGHVS and CDR2 FNYEAQ. V trimming: 0 bases; J trimming: 4 bases; junction bases outside the gene matches: 5. In nucleotides, the CDR3 is TGTGCCAGCAGCTTAGCCAGGGGGTTAGGCTATGGCTACACCTTC. Amino acid sequence: CASSLARGLGYGYTF.

This clonotype has just one count. The CDR3 protein is CATSSRGINTEAFF. The CDR3 bases are TGTGCCACCAGCAGTCGGGGAATCAACACTGAAGCTTTCTTT. V and J are TRBV15 and TRBJ1-1; D not resolved. The CDR3 is made up of 14 amino acids. Germline V gives CDR1 LNHNV, CDR2 YYDKDF (reference sequence). V was cut by 3 bases and J by 2 bases, with 10 bases left in between.

This clonotype has only one observation. A read error is possible here, since a much larger clone lies one base away. The V call is TRBV7-2, the J call TRBJ1-3, with D tentatively TRBD1 (5 bases). Germline assignment: CDR1 SGHTA and CDR2 FQGNSA. This CDR3 has 14 amino acids. V gave up 8 bases and J gave up 2 bases, with 13 bases separating them. DNA for the CDR3: TGTGCCAGCTGCCCGCAGGGACCTGGAAACACCATATATTTT. This codes for CASCPQGPGNTIYF.

This chain links TRBV2 with TRBJ1-6, with D unresolved. The V and J ends lost 6 bases and 9 bases respectively, with 15 bases between them. Germline V gives CDR1 SNHLY, CDR2 FYNNEI. This CDR3 has 14 residues. CDR3 in DNA: TGTGCCAGCAGGAACCGGGCCGAGCGTTCACCCCTCCACTTT. This encodes CASRNRAERSPLHF.

Worth noting for this clonotype: One junction end disagrees with the germline gene, perhaps due to a read error. The rearrangement uses TRBV10-3 and TRBJ2-6, with 9 bases lining up with TRBD1. The CDR3 contains 12 residues. Germline CDR1 ENHRY, CDR2 SYGVKD. The CDR3 DNA is TGTGCCATCAGGGGGGACAGGGTCACTGAAGCTTTC. Translating gives CAIRGDRVTEAF.

This clonotype was recorded many times. V and J are TRBV7-8 and TRBJ2-5, with 10 bases identical to TRBD1. CDR1 and CDR2 (germline): SGHVS, FQNEAQ. The CDR3 consists of 15 residues. V was pared by 6 bases and J by 4 bases, with 8 bases of the junction left unmatched. The CDR3 coding sequence is TGTGCCAGCAGTGGGACAGGGGCCGCGAGAGAGACCCAGTACTTC. Protein product: CASSGTGAARETQYF.

Concerning this clonotype: A much larger clone lies one base from this, so it may be a read error. The chain is built from TRBV29-1 and TRBJ1-2; tentative D call: TRBD1 (5 bases). Germline V CDR1 and CDR2: SQVTM, ANQGSEA. The CDR3 sequence is 13 residues long. The CDR3 sequence is CGATSGGNYGYTF. The CDR3 DNA sequence: TGCGGCGCGACCTCCGGGGGGAACTATGGCTACACCTTC.

The rearrangement joins TRBV19 to TRBJ2-5; D may be TRBD1 or TRBD2 (5 bases each). V was pared by 5 bases and J by 5 bases, with 6 bases between. Germline V gene data show CDR1 as LNHDA and CDR2 as SQIVND (reference sequence). The CDR3 contains 11 residues. The chain's CDR3 is CASSRDETQYF. DNA for the CDR3: TGTGCCAGTAGTCGGGACGAGACCCAGTACTTC.

The chain joins TRBV2 to TRBJ1-2; unclear D gene. The ends were cut back, 0 bases at V and 5 bases at J, with 13 bases in the middle. The germline CDR1 and CDR2 sequences are SNHLY and FYNNEI. CDR3 size: 15 residues. In nucleotides, the CDR3 is TGTGCCAGCAGTGAAGCGATCGGCAGCCCTTATGGCTACACCTTC. Encoded protein: CASSEAIGSPYGYTF.

The rearrangement joins TRBV7-3 to TRBJ1-6, with 8 positions matching TRBD1. CDR1 and CDR2 from the germline V gene are SGHTA and FQGTGA. The length of the CDR3 is 15 residues. V dropped 3 bases and J dropped 10; count of bases not matched to a gene: 8. CDR3 coding DNA: TGTGCCAGCAGCTTCAGACAGGGGTTGGAGTCACCCCTCCACTTT. Translated, it gives CASSFRQGLESPLHF.

V is TRBV20-1 and J is TRBJ2-7; 7 bases are shared with TRBD1. Trimming removed 2 bases from V and 5 bases from J; junction bases left unmatched: 3. CDR1 and CDR2 (germline): DFQATT, SNEGSKA (reference sequence). The CDR3 covers 12 residues. CDR3 DNA: TGCAGTGCTAGACGAGGGGGCGACGAGCAGTACTTC. It encodes CSARRGGDEQYF.